Below, 2 T cell receptor beta chains from the same sample are listed, as sequenced in a study of CD8+CD57+ T cells in acquired aplastic anemia. In patients chosen for sequencing, flow cytometry had shown CD8+CD57+ cell expansion. CDR3 and TCR beta VDJ profiling relied on genomic DNA as the template. One entry per CDR3 protein, called by TCRdb with MiXCR from the reads. The data hold approximately 180,000 distinct CDR3 sequences, with roughly 65% observed a single time. Source material: sorted CD4+, CD8+, or CD8+CD57+ T cells (not recorded which) from PBMCs. The source is a human donor with aplastic anemia.

The CDR3 loop reads CASSLTGQAFF. In nucleotides, the CDR3 is TGTGCCAGCAGCCTGACAGGACAAGCTTTCTTT. This chain connects TRBV7-9 to TRBJ1-1, with D possibly being TRBD1 (6 bases). V was trimmed by 5 bases and J by 9 bases, leaving 10 bases between them. From germline, CDR1 is SEHNR and CDR2 FQNEAQ (reference sequence). The CDR3 spans 11 residues.

The V and J genes are TRBV7-9 and TRBJ2-7; D is unclear. CDR3 size: 14 residues. In germline, CDR1 is SEHNR, CDR2 FQNEAQ (reference sequence). V lost 2 bases, J lost 2 bases, and 10 bases lay in between. CDR3 region: CASSLLGSPYEQYF. For the CDR3, the DNA is TGTGCCAGCAGCTTACTGGGATCTCCCTACGAGCAGTACTTC.